The rows below give T cell receptor beta chains drawn from one sample of a study of T cell responses to AZD1222 COVID-19 vaccine. Profiled with immunoSEQ multiplex PCR; TCRdb holds only in-frame clones, not every one. The data contain some 80,000 clones, about nine tenths of them singletons. The starting material was peripheral blood, obtained 28 days after the second dose of the MenACWY control vaccine. The origin of the receptors is an adult who received the MenACWY meningococcal vaccine as a control. CDR3s include the opening cysteine and the closing phenylalanine or tryptophan. The D gene is left open where the match is weak. The size entry is marked missing in some rows and otherwise reads once, few, many or a size class.

. | TRBJ2-3 | . | TRBV7-9 | TGTGCCAGCAGCTTTCCCCGAGGGGGGATCACAGATACGCAGTATTTT | CASSFPRGGITDTQYF
. | TRBJ1-1 | . | TRBV2 | TGTGCCAGCAGTGGAATCTCCACTGAAGCTTTCTTT | CASSGISTEAFF
. | TRBJ2-5 | . | TRBV15 | TGTGCCACCAGCAGAGGAGGGAGCCCAATGACCCAGTACTTC | CATSRGGSPMTQYF
. | TRBJ1-5 | . | TRBV6-5 | TGTGCCAGCAGGAGCTCGGGCTTTAGCAATCAGCCCCAGCATTTT | CASRSSGFSNQPQHF
. | TRBJ1-1 | . | TRBV2 | TGTGCCAGCACCCCGACAGCGCGGAACACTGAAGCTTTCTTT | CASTPTARNTEAFF
few | TRBJ2-1 | . | TRBV30 | TGTGCCTGGAGTGAGTGGACAGGCCGCTCCGGGACTAAGGTCTCCTACAATGAGCAGTTCTTC | CAWSEWTGRSGTKVSYNEQFF
. | TRBJ2-5 | . | TRBV7-9 | TGTGCCAGCAGCCCCCGACAGCAAGAGACCCAGTACTTC | CASSPRQQETQYF
. | TRBJ2-5 | TRBD2 | TRBV2 | TGTGCCAGCAGAGAGACTAGCGGGGGGCTAGAGACCCAGTACTTC | CASRETSGGLETQYF
. | TRBJ1-5 | . | TRBV19 | TGTGCCAGTAGCCCGGAAGTTTATAGCAATCAGCCCCAGCATTTT | CASSPEVYSNQPQHF
. | TRBJ1-1 | . | TRBV19 | TGTGCCAGTAGAACGGGGCTAGGGAACACTGAAGCTTTCTTT | CASRTGLGNTEAFF
. | TRBJ1-2 | . | TRBV6-5 | TGTGCCAGCAGTTTCGGTCGGGGGGCTGAGGGCTACACCTTC | CASSFGRGAEGYTF
few | TRBJ1-4 | TRBD1 | TRBV28 | TGTGCCAGCAGCTCTCCCCCACAGGGGAGACTGTTTTTT | CASSSPPQGRLFF
. | TRBJ2-3 | . | TRBV18 | TGTGCCAGCTCACCACCGCCCTTCACAGATACGCAGTATTTT | CASSPPPFTDTQYF
. | TRBJ2-7 | . | TRBV19 | TGTGCCAGTAGTATAAGACAGTACGAGCAGTACTTC | CASSIRQYEQYF
. | TRBJ2-5 | . | TRBV29-1 | TGCAGCGTTGCGGAACAGGGAACGGAGACCCAGTACTTC | CSVAEQGTETQYF
once | TRBJ1-5 | . | TRBV28 | TGTGCCAGCAGTTTAAGACAGTCGTCTAATCAGCCCCAGCATTTT | CASSLRQSSNQPQHF
. | TRBJ2-7 | . | TRBV5-4 | TGTGCCAGCAGCCCTCCCGGGGGTCCCAGCTACGAGCAGTACTTC | CASSPPGGPSYEQYF
once | TRBJ2-5 | . | TRBV29-1 | TGCAGCGTTTATGCCGGGCGGGGAAACCAAGAGACCCAGTACTTC | CSVYAGRGNQETQYF
. | TRBJ1-2 | . | TRBV24-1 | TGTGCCACCAGTGATCCGCAGGGTGGAGATGGCTACACCTTC | CATSDPQGGDGYTF
. | TRBJ1-5 | . | TRBV5-5 | TGTGCCAGCAGCTTGCTGTGGGGGGCGGATCAGCCCCAGCATTTT | CASSLLWGADQPQHF
. | TRBJ2-1 | TRBD2 | TRBV9 | TGTGCCAGCAGCGAAATCGGGACTACCAATGAGCAGTTCTTC | CASSEIGTTNEQFF
. | TRBJ1-1 | . | TRBV28 | TGTGCCAGCGCAGGGCTCTATACTGAAGCTTTCTTT | CASAGLYTEAFF
. | TRBJ2-1 | TRBD1 | TRBV7-9 | TGTGCCAGCAGCTCCCGGGACAGGGGGATCGATGAGCAGTTCTTC | CASSSRDRGIDEQFF
. | TRBJ1-6 | . | TRBV2 | TGTGCCAGCAGAAACTACTATAATTCACCCCTCCACTTT | CASRNYYNSPLHF
. | TRBJ2-3 | . | TRBV7-9 | TGTGCCAGCAGCACGATACTAGATACGCAGTATTTT | CASSTILDTQYF
. | TRBJ2-7 | . | TRBV28 | TGTGCCAGCAGTCCCGCGGCCCTTTCGGGGGAGCAGTACTTC | CASSPAALSGEQYF
. | TRBJ1-1 | . | TRBV3-1/TRBV3-2 | TGTGCCAGCAGCCAAGATGGAGGAATGAACACTGAAGCTTTCTTT | CASSQDGGMNTEAFF
. | TRBJ2-3 | TRBD1 | TRBV11-2 | TGTGCCAGCAGCCCCGGACAGGGGGCCACAGATACGCAGTATTTT | CASSPGQGATDTQYF
. | TRBJ2-3 | . | TRBV12-3/TRBV12-4 | TGTGCCAGCAGTGCCGTTACAGATACGCAGTATTTT | CASSAVTDTQYF
. | TRBJ2-5 | . | TRBV6-6 | TGTGCCAGCAGCCCTCTGGGAGGGGGGGCGGAGACCCAGTACTTC | CASSPLGGGAETQYF
. | TRBJ1-5 | . | TRBV25-1 | TGTGCCAGCAGTGGGGCGGGGATTCTCGGTCAGCCCCAGCATTTT | CASSGAGILGQPQHF
. | TRBJ1-1 | . | TRBV19 | TGTGCCAGTAGTATGAACACCGCTCTTTGGGGGACTGAAGCTTTCTTT | CASSMNTALWGTEAFF
. | TRBJ1-6 | . | TRBV7-9 | TGTGCCAGCAGCTTACAGGAGGGGAATTCACCCCTCCACTTT | CASSLQEGNSPLHF
. | TRBJ1-2 | TRBD1 | TRBV30 | TGTGCCTGGAGTGTAGGGGACAGGGCGGGTGGCTACACCTTC | CAWSVGDRAGGYTF
medium-sized | TRBJ1-1 | TRBD1 | TRBV9 | TGTGCCAGCAGCGAATCCTACAGGGGAGGATTGGCTTTCTTT | CASSESYRGGLAFF
. | TRBJ1-1 | . | TRBV10-2 | TGCGCCAGCACATTAGTGGGAGCGACTGAAGCTTTCTTT | CASTLVGATEAFF
. | TRBJ1-4 | TRBD1 | TRBV3-1/TRBV3-2 | TGTGCCAGCAGCTACAGGGGTTCTAATGAAAAACTGTTTTTT | CASSYRGSNEKLFF
once | TRBJ1-2 | . | TRBV5-4 | TGTGCCAGCAGCTTGGTGGTGGGTTCTGATGGCTACACCTTC | CASSLVVGSDGYTF
. | TRBJ1-2 | . | TRBV24-1 | TGTGCCACCAGTGTTCTGAGTGGGAATGGCTACACCTTC | CATSVLSGNGYTF
. | TRBJ2-3 | TRBD1 | TRBV7-2 | TGTGCCAGCAGTCCCAGACAGGGGGCTAGCACAGATACGCAGTATTTT | CASSPRQGASTDTQYF
. | TRBJ2-3 | TRBD2 | TRBV7-2 | TGTGCCAGCAGCGCGCGGGGGGTCAACACAGATACGCAGTATTTT | CASSARGVNTDTQYF
few | TRBJ2-7 | . | TRBV5-4 | TGTGCCAGCAGCTTGGCTAGAGGGAAGACCTACGAGCAGTACTTC | CASSLARGKTYEQYF
. | TRBJ2-7 | TRBD2 | TRBV15 | TGTGCCACCAGCAGAGGCCTAGCGGAATACGAGCAGTACTTC | CATSRGLAEYEQYF
. | TRBJ2-5 | . | TRBV7-2 | TGTGCCAGCAGCTTTTCGGGGGCGGAAGAGACCCAGTACTTC | CASSFSGAEETQYF
. | TRBJ2-3 | TRBD2 | TRBV3-1/TRBV3-2 | TGTGCCAGCAGCCCACTGGGACTAGCGGGGGTGAGCACAGATACGCAGTATTTT | CASSPLGLAGVSTDTQYF
. | TRBJ2-3 | . | TRBV9 | TGTGCCAGCAGCGCGAGCCCCACGGGGCCCACAGATACGCAGTATTTT | CASSASPTGPTDTQYF
. | TRBJ2-3 | TRBD2 | TRBV6-5 | TGTGCCAGCCGTCGTAGCGGGGACACAGATACGCAGTATTTT | CASRRSGDTDTQYF
. | TRBJ1-2 | TRBD1 | TRBV28 | TGTGCCAGCAGTTCGGACAGGGGAGGGTATGGCTACACCTTC | CASSSDRGGYGYTF
. | TRBJ1-1 | . | TRBV5-1 | TGCGCCAGCAGCTTGGCCCGGGACACCCGCCTTACGAACACTGAAGCTTTCTTT | CASSLARDTRLTNTEAFF